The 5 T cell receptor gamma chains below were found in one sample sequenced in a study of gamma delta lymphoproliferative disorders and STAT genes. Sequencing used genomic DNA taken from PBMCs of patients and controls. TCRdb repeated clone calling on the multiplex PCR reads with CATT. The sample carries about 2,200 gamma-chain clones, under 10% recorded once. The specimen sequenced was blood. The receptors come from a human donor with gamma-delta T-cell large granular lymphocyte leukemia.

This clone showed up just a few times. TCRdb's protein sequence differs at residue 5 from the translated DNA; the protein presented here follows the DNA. The CDR3 loop is CAAWGYKKLF. CDR3 in DNA: TGTGCTGCGTGGGGCTATAAGAAACTCTTT. V usage is TRGV10 and J usage is TRGJ1 or TRGJ2. Matching the DNA to germline supplied the J gene, which TCRdb does not give. TRGV10 is recorded as an ORF, its role being uncertain. The CDR3 sequence is 10 residues long. The ends lost 8 bases at V and 7 bases at J; junction bases unmatched: 3.

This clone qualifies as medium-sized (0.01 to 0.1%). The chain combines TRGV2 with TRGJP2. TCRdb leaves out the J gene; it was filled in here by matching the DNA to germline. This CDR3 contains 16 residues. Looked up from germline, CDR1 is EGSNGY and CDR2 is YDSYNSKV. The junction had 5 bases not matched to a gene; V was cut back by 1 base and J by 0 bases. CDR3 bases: TGTGCCACCTGGGACGGTCAATATAGTAGTGATTGGATCAAGACGTTT. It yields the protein CATWDGQYSSDWIKTF.

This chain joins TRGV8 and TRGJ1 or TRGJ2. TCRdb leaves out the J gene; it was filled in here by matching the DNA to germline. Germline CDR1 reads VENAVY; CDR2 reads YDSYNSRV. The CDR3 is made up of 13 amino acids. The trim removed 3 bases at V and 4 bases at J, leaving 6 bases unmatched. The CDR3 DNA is TGTGCCACCTGGGATTGTAGCTATTATAAGAAACTCTTT. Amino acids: CATWDCSYYKKLF.

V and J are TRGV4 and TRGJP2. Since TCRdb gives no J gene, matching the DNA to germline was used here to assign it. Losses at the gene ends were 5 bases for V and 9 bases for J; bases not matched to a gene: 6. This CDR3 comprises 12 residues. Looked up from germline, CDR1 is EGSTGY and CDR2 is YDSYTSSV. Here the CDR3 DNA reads TGTGCCACCTGGGCCCCTTATTGGATCAAGACGTTT. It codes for CATWAPYWIKTF.

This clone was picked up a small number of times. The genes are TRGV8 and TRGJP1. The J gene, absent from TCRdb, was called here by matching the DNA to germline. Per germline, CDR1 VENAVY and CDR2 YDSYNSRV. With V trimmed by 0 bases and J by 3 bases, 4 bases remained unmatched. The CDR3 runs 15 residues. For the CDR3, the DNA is TGTGCCACCTGGGATAGGCCGGCCACTGGTTGGTTCAAGATATTT. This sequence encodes CATWDRPATGWFKIF.